This T cell receptor (beta chain) was retrieved from a study of glioma-infiltrating T cells after dendritic cell vaccination (dated by TCRdb to the mid-2010s). Concerning the study at large: The cohort included some 15 glioblastoma patients drawn from Phase I and II dendritic cell vaccination trials, of whom 9 were newly diagnosed and 6 had recurrent disease. Between the early 2000s and the early 2010s, patients were given autologous tumor lysate-pulsed dendritic cell vaccination. The vaccine consisted of monocyte-derived dendritic cells cultured approximately seven days with IL-4 and GM-CSF, then pulsed overnight with autologous tumor lysate. Three intradermal dendritic cell vaccine injections were administered to patients at biweekly intervals in the arm below the axilla. In glioblastoma patients vaccinated with dendritic cells, deep sequencing of TCR beta CDR3 regions served to measure tumor-infiltrating lymphocyte content and to compare repertoires between tumor and blood. Survival after dendritic cell vaccination was correlated with TCR sequencing metrics, such as TIL content and the overlap between tumor and blood repertoires. Overall study outcomes, separate from this receptor: The cohort was small and heterogeneous, only a few patients had full blood and tumor sets, and even fewer had initial-recurrent tumor pairs. No direct relationship between TCR clonality and survival was found, suggesting that a diverse polyclonal response may matter. The three-group TCR overlap response model was characterized as speculative, and prospective validation of the model was stated to be required. Higher estimated pretreatment TIL content predicted longer time to progression and overall survival after dendritic cell vaccination.

Patients were selected on the basis of adequate residual fresh-frozen tumor tissue and more than two years of available survival data. Molecular status otherwise varied across the glioblastoma patients, but none of them carried an isocitrate dehydrogenase mutation. PBMC were collected before vaccination, two weeks after the third vaccination, and at tumor progression when it occurred. The Qiagen DNeasy Blood extraction Kit was used for extraction of genomic DNA. Via the germline V gene, CDR1 is MGHDK and CDR2 SYGVNS. V is shortened by 7 bases, J by 4 bases, and the region joining them spans 10 bases. From its cysteine to its phenylalanine, the CDR3 spans 12 amino acids. CDR3 DNA only is kept here, 36 bases in frame from base 1. Regarding this clone: The clone's antigen remains unknown. No clone much larger than this one lies a single base away; base qualities are absent.

TCRB CDR3 regions were amplified from roughly 1.8 ug genomic DNA, or all available DNA if less, using the immunoSEQ assay. The multiplex PCR relied on 60 forward primers for TCR V beta segments and 13 reverse primers for J beta segments. To estimate reads per starting template, synthetic control templates were spiked into each sample at limiting dilution. Reads of 87 bp were generated by sequencing on the Illumina HiSeq System. For the original study's pipeline: PCR and sequencing errors were removed by a nearest neighbor algorithm that merged closely related sequences. TCR overlap was defined as the percentage of unique tumor TCR beta sequences that were also present in the same patient's peripheral blood. TCRdb obtained this table from immuneACCESS and retained in-frame rearrangements with V and J assigned. These tables miss some clones; where compared with another copy, unresolved V genes account for less than half of the shortfall, and the remainder is unexplained. The DNA gave D and trimming, while V, J and clone size come from that table. Across this sample there are roughly 80,000 clones, with roughly 90% seen only once. The ten largest clonotypes hold 3% to 4% of the sample.

The specimen was blood, collected before dendritic cell vaccination. This sequence was found in a human donor with glioblastoma. The chain is encoded by TRBV25-1 joined to TRBJ1-2; 6 matching bases give a weak D call of TRBD1. The CDR3 protein is CASNQDSYGYTF. The sequenced DNA: TGTGCCAGCAACCAGGACAGCTATGGCTACACCTTC.